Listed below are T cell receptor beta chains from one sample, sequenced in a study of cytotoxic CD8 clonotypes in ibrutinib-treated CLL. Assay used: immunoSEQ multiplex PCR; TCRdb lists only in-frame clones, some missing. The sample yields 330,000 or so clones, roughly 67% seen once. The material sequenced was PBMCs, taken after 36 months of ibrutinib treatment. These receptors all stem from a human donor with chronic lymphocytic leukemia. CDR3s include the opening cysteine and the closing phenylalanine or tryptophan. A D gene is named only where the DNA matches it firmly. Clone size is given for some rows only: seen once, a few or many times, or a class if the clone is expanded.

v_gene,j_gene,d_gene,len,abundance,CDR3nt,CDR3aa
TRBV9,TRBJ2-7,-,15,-,TGTGCCAGCAGCGTAGGCGGCGGGGTTGAGTGGGAGCAGTACTTC,CASSVGGGVEWEQYF
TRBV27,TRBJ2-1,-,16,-,TGTGCCAGCAGTTCTCCGGGACTGAGCTCCTACAATGAGCAGTTCTTC,CASSSPGLSSYNEQFF
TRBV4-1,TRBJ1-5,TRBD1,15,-,TGCGCCAGCAGCCAATTCCAGGGGGCGTTTCAGCCCCAGCATTTT,CASSQFQGAFQPQHF
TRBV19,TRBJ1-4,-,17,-,TGTGCCAGTCGGGCGCGTTCGGGGCAGGGTGCTAATGAAAAACTGTTTTTT,CASRARSGQGANEKLFF
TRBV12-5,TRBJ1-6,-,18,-,TGTGCTAGTGGTTTGCCAGTTGTGGGGGAAAGGAGAGAATCACCCCTCCACTTT,CASGLPVVGERRESPLHF
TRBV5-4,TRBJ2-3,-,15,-,TGTGCCGCCTGGGCCGGGACCCCGGGGGCAGATACGCAGTATTTT,CAAWAGTPGADTQYF
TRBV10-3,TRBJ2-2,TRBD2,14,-,TGTGCCATCAAAGGACTAGGGAACACCGGGGAGCTGTTTTTT,CAIKGLGNTGELFF
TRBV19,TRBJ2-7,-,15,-,TGTGCCAGTAGTATGCCCGGGACGGAAGCCTACGAGCAGTACTTC,CASSMPGTEAYEQYF
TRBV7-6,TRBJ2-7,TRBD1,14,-,TGTGCCAGCAGCTTAGATTCAGGGGGTTACGAGCAGTACTTC,CASSLDSGGYEQYF
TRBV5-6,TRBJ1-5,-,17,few,TGTGCCAGCAGCTTGAACCGGGGGGCGAATGGCAATCAGCCCCAGCATTTT,CASSLNRGANGNQPQHF
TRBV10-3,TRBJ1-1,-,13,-,TGTGCCATCTGGGGGGCGCAGGACACTGAAGCTTTCTTT,CAIWGAQDTEAFF
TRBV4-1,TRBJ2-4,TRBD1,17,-,TGCGCCAGCAGCCAAGCCTCGCCGGGACAGGCCAAAAACATTCAGTACTTC,CASSQASPGQAKNIQYF
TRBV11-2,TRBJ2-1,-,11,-,TGTGCCAGCAGGATCTTCGATGAGCAGTTCTTC,CASRIFDEQFF
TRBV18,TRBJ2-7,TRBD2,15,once,TGTGCCAGCTCACCACGGACTAGGCAAACCTACGAGCAGTACTTC,CASSPRTRQTYEQYF
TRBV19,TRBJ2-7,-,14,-,TGTGCCAGTAGTATAGATCTAACAGCCTACGAGCAGTACTTC,CASSIDLTAYEQYF
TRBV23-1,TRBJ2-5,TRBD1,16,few,TGCGCCAGCAGTCCCGACCGGGACAGGGGGCGAGAGACCCAGTACTTC,CASSPDRDRGRETQYF
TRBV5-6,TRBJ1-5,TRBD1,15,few,TGTGCCAGCAGCAGACAGGGGTATTTGGATCAGCCCCAGCATTTT,CASSRQGYLDQPQHF
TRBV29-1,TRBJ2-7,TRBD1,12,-,TGCAGCGCGAGGACAGGGTTGTACGAGCAGTACTTC,CSARTGLYEQYF
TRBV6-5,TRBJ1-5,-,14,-,TGTGCCAGCAGCGGGGCAGGGTTCAATCAGCCCCAGCATTTT,CASSGAGFNQPQHF
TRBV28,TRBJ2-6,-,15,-,TGTGCCAGCAAAGCTCCGGGTAGTGGGGCCAACGTCCTGACTTTC,CASKAPGSGANVLTF
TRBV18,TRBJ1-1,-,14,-,TGTGCCAGCTCACTTCCAACCGCGGCCGCTGAAGCTTTCTTT,CASSLPTAAAEAFF
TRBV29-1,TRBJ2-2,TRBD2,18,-,TGCAGCGTTGAAAAGGGAGCTGGAGCGGGAGGGCCTGCCGGGGAGCTGTTTTTT,CSVEKGAGAGGPAGELFF
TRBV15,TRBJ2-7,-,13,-,TGTGCCACCAGCAGGCCGATCGGGGGGCCGAAGGACTTC,CATSRPIGGPKDF
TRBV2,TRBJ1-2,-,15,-,TGTGCCAGCAGCTTTAACGGCAGGGTTAACTATGGCTACACCTTC,CASSFNGRVNYGYTF
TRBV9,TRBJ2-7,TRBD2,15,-,TGTGCCAGCAGCGTAAGGGGAGGGAGTAGGTACGAGCAGTACTTC,CASSVRGGSRYEQYF